Below, 18 T cell receptor beta chains from the same sample are listed, as sequenced in a study of blood T cell repertoires in COVID-19. Produced via immunoSEQ multiplex PCR; TCRdb's table is partial and in-frame only. The sample shows 95,000 to 110,000 clones, more than 70% of them seen only once. Sequences were obtained from peripheral blood. These receptor sequences come from a human donor in a cohort sampled during active COVID-19.

This clone was detected once. This rearrangement joins TRBV9 to TRBJ1-2, with D hard to call. Deletions cut 0 bases from V and 3 bases from J, with 6 bases between. The CDR3 loop spans 13 amino acids. Germline lookup yields CDR1 SGDLS and CDR2 YYNGEE. For the CDR3, the DNA is TGTGCCAGCAGCGTAGGGAGGGACTATGGCTACACCTTC. The encoded protein is CASSVGRDYGYTF.

V and J are TRBV3-1 (or the pseudogene TRBV3-2) and TRBJ2-2; D perhaps matches TRBD2 (6 bases). There are 15 residues in the CDR3. Per the germline V gene, CDR1 is LGHDT and CDR2 is YNNKEL (reference sequence). The germline V and J ends were trimmed by 4 bases and 2 bases, with 11 bases remaining between them. CDR3 in DNA: TGTGCCAGCAGCCTTGGGGGGAAAAACACCGGGGAGCTGTTTTTT. This sequence encodes CASSLGGKNTGELFF.

This chain uses TRBV19 with TRBJ2-1, with 8 bases that match TRBD2. This CDR3 region has 14 residues. Germline trimming cut 6 bases from V and 7 bases from J; bases unmatched to any gene: 8. Germline loops: CDR1 LNHDA, CDR2 SQIVND (reference sequence). Written as DNA, the CDR3 is TGTGCCAGTAGAAATACCGGGACTAGGAATGAGCAGTTCTTC. It codes for CASRNTGTRNEQFF.

This clone has more than one count but fewer than ten. The chain links TRBV7-9 to TRBJ1-1, with no clear D. The germline gives CDR1 SEHNR, CDR2 FQNEAQ (reference sequence). CDR3 length: 13 amino acids. V was pared by 1 base and J by 8 bases, with 11 bases between. CDR3 amino acids: CASSLDYLAEAFF. Here the CDR3 DNA reads TGTGCCAGCAGCTTAGATTATTTGGCAGAAGCTTTCTTT.

CDR3 in amino acids: CASNGGYTGELFF. In DNA form, the CDR3 reads TGTGCCAGCAATGGGGGCTACACCGGGGAGCTGTTTTTT. J is TRBJ2-2 and V is TRBV9; possibly TRBD1 for D (6 bases). The CDR3 runs to 13 residues. Germline-derived CDR1 and CDR2 are SGDLS and YYNGEE. With 6 bases removed from V and 3 bases from J, the gap between germline ends came to 9 bases. The full variable domain, with the rest looked up from reference TRBV9 and TRBJ2-2, is DSGVTQTPKHLITATGQRVTLRCSPRSGDLSVYWYQQSLDQGLQFLIQYYNGEERAKGNILERFSAQQFPDLHSELNLSSLELGDSALYFCASNGGYTGELFFGEGSRLTVL.

V is TRBV4-3 and J is TRBJ1-2, with 8 nucleotides matching TRBD1. V gave up 0 bases and J gave up 2 bases; unmatched junction bases: 8. Per germline, CDR1 LGHNA and CDR2 YSLEER. The CDR3 totals 17 residues. The DNA of the CDR3 is TGCGCCAGCAGCCAAGATAGGCACGGACAGGGCAACTATGGCTACACCTTC. It encodes CASSQDRHGQGNYGYTF.

This chain connects TRBV27 to TRBJ2-5; TRBD1 matches at 9 bases. V gave up 3 bases and J gave up 5 bases; unmatched junction bases: 4. This CDR3 is 14 amino acids long. From germline, CDR1 is MNHEY and CDR2 SMNVEV (reference sequence). CDR3 DNA: TGTGCCAGCAGTTTCGGGACAGGGTGGGAGACCCAGTACTTC. Protein: CASSFGTGWETQYF.

The chain joins TRBV6-5 to TRBJ2-7; a weak D match, TRBD1 (6 bases). V was cut by 6 bases and J by 0 bases, with 15 bases left in between. The CDR3 spans 15 residues. Germline CDR1 reads MNHEY; CDR2 reads SVGAGI. This CDR3 is CASSQGQGLSYEQYV. The CDR3 nucleotides are TGTGCCAGCAGCCAGGGACAAGGACTCTCCTACGAGCAGTACGTC.

This clone rates as medium-sized. This chain joins TRBV21-1 and TRBJ2-7; the D call TRBD2 from the table was never checked on the DNA. TRBV21-1 is marked as a pseudogene. This CDR3 has 13 residues. The CDR3 is CASSSSRRREQYV. CDR3 nucleotides: TGTGCCAGCAGCTCTAGCCGCCGGCGCGAGCAGTACGTC.

This clone was recorded a few times. CDR3 region: CASSQRDPILNTEAFF. In DNA, the CDR3 is TGTGCCAGCTCACAGCGGGACCCAATTTTGAACACTGAAGCTTTCTTT. The chain links TRBV18 to TRBJ1-1; tentatively, D is TRBD1 (5 bases). The CDR3 totals 16 residues. Germline CDR1 KGHSH, CDR2 LQKENI. Trimming cost V 4 bases and J 0 bases, with 15 bases left between them.

This clone was observed a single time. This sequence joins TRBV5-1 and TRBJ2-1; 9 bases are shared with TRBD2. Germline assignment: CDR1 SGHRS and CDR2 YFSETQ. Trimming at V came to 4 bases and at J to 9 bases, leaving 11 bases not matched to a gene. This CDR3 has 15 amino acids. For the CDR3, the DNA is TGCGCCAGCAGCCCCGTGGGCGGGAGGGCCGGTGAGCAGTTCTTC. Translating it yields CASSPVGGRAGEQFF.

The chain has TRBV6-5 and TRBJ1-6; 10 bases match TRBD1. CDR1 is MNHEY, CDR2 SVGAGI, per germline. Trimming removed 7 bases from V and 12 bases from J; junction bases left unmatched: 9. The length of the CDR3 is 14 residues. CDR3 loop: CASTSGTGVLPLHF. The CDR3 coding sequence is TGTGCCAGCACCTCAGGGACAGGGGTTTTACCCCTCCACTTT.

The chain uses TRBV28 and TRBJ1-2, with 8 bases aligning to TRBD1. Losses at the gene ends were 4 bases for V and 4 bases for J; bases not matched to a gene: 17. CDR1 and CDR2 (germline): MDHEN, SYDVKM. The CDR3 is made up of 18 amino acids. CDR3 residues: CASSSFTLSGGRIYGYTF. CDR3 sequence (DNA): TGTGCCAGCAGTTCTTTCACTTTATCAGGGGGCCGGATCTATGGCTACACCTTC.

The rearrangement joins TRBV6-2 or TRBV6-3 to TRBJ2-5; 9 positions match TRBD2. Germline lookup yields CDR1 MNHEY and CDR2 SVGEGT. V lost 3 bases, J lost 5 bases, and 13 bases stayed unmatched. This CDR3 has 17 residues. The CDR3 DNA is TGTGCCAGCAGTTATGCGGGAGGGCCTGGCTCCAGGGAGACCCAGTACTTC. Amino acid sequence: CASSYAGGPGSRETQYF.

This clone has just one count. J is TRBJ1-4 and V is TRBV28; D remains ambiguous. CDR1 is MDHEN and CDR2 is SYDVKM in the germline V gene. V was cut by 4 bases and J by 8 bases, with 14 bases left in between. The CDR3 spans 14 residues. The CDR3 DNA reads as TGTGCCAGCAGTTCCCACAGTAAGGTCGAAAAACTGTTTTTT. This gives the protein CASSSHSKVEKLFF.

The J gene is TRBJ2-7, the V gene TRBV24-1, with D perhaps TRBD1 (5 bases). Trimming removed 4 bases at V and 6 bases at J, with 12 bases between. CDR3 length: 13 amino acids. Germline V lookup: CDR1 KGHDR, CDR2 SFDVKD. The CDR3 loop is CATSEMGLSEQYF. CDR3 coding DNA: TGTGCCACCAGTGAGATGGGGCTGTCCGAGCAGTACTTC.

This clone has just one count. The chain uses TRBV5-5 and TRBJ2-5, with TRBD1 matching over 8 bases. This CDR3 comprises 16 residues. With 0 bases clipped from V and 7 bases from J, the junction kept 11 bases outside the gene matches. CDR1 is SGHKS, CDR2 YYEKEE, per germline (reference sequence). CDR3 nucleotide sequence: TGTGCCAGCAGCTTGGGACAGGGGCCAGCATTTGGGACCCAGTACTTC. Protein: CASSLGQGPAFGTQYF.

The V and J genes are TRBV18 and TRBJ2-5; 12 bases are a match to TRBD2. The V segment lost 5 bases and the J segment 4 bases; nucleotides outside the gene matches: 8. The CDR3 has 16 residues. Germline V CDR1 and CDR2: KGHSH, LQKENI. Here the CDR3 DNA reads TGTGCCAGCTCAGCAACTAGCGGGAGGAAGGGAGAGACCCAGTACTTC. Its protein product is CASSATSGRKGETQYF.